The 16 T cell receptor beta chains listed next were all sequenced from one sample in a study of spatial heterogeneity in lung cancer. Study results and caveats: Within tumors, counts of expanded alpha and beta TCRs tracked tumor mutation counts.

Specified time point: sample taken at primary tumor resection. TCRdb reanalysed the 5' RACE reads using MiXCR and keeps one entry per CDR3 protein. The table shows more than 4,000 distinct CDR3 sequences, with 31% occurring only once. No antigen has been assigned to these receptors. The specimen comprised lung tumor tissue, sampled at surgery. These receptors all come from a male donor with early-stage non-small cell lung cancer.

This clonotype came up many times. The chain uses TRBV28 and TRBJ1-4, with no clear D. The length of the CDR3 is 11 residues. The germline V gene encodes CDR1 MDHEN and CDR2 SYDVKM. V dropped 6 bases and J dropped 8 bases, with 7 bases sitting between them. CDR3 bases: TGTGCCAGCAGCCGGAAGGAAAAACTGTTTTTT. As protein: CASSRKEKLFF.

The chain joins TRBV5-1 to TRBJ1-6; 8 positions match TRBD1. This CDR3 has 15 amino acids. Germline V CDR1 and CDR2: SGHRS, YFSETQ. Trimming cost V 0 bases and J 9 bases; bases outside gene matches: 5. The CDR3 nucleotides read TGCGCCAGCAGCTTGGGGCAGGGGGCCCCTTCACCCCTCCACTTT. Translation: CASSLGQGAPSPLHF.

V gene TRBV5-6 combines with J gene TRBJ2-7; 8 bases are a match to TRBD2. The CDR3 covers 15 residues. In germline, CDR1 is SGHDT, CDR2 YYEEEE. V was pared by 3 bases and J by 5 bases, with 10 bases of the junction left unmatched. The CDR3 DNA reads as TGTGCCAGCAGCTCGATACTATCGGGAGGGAACGAGCAGTACTTC. It encodes CASSSILSGGNEQYF.

This clonotype is medium-sized. This chain uses TRBV29-1 with TRBJ1-2; 7 bases fit TRBD1. The CDR3 consists of 13 residues. V shed 0 bases, J shed 6 bases, and the junction held 4 bases outside the gene matches. Germline values: CDR1 SQVTM, CDR2 ANQGSEA. CDR3 bases: TGCAGCGTTGAAGATGGCAGGGGGGATGGCTACACCTTC. It encodes CSVEDGRGDGYTF.

The gene calls are TRBV5-1 and TRBJ1-1; D may be TRBD1 (5 bases). CDR3 length equals 13 residues. Trimming removed 0 bases from V and 7 bases from J, with 10 bases in between. Germline-derived CDR1 and CDR2 are SGHRS and YFSETQ. This CDR3 is CASSLAPGGEAFF. The CDR3 bases are TGCGCCAGCAGCTTGGCCCCGGGGGGTGAAGCTTTCTTT. Combining the CDR3 with reference TRBV5-1 and TRBJ1-1 gives the whole variable domain KAGVTQTPRYLIKTRGQQVTLSCSPISGHRSVSWYQQTPGQGLQFLFEYFSETQRNKGNFPGRFSGRQFSNSRSEMNVSTLELGDSALYLCASSLAPGGEAFFGQGTRLTVV.

This clonotype was detected a few times. The rearrangement links TRBV14 to TRBJ2-1, with 10 positions matching TRBD2. The V gene end was trimmed by 5 bases and the J gene end by 0 bases; junction bases not matched to a gene: 1. CDR3 length: 15 residues. In germline, CDR1 is SGHDN, CDR2 FVKESK. This CDR3 is CASSIAGGSYNEQFF. CDR3 DNA sequence: TGTGCCAGCAGCATAGCGGGAGGCTCCTACAATGAGCAGTTCTTC. The full variable domain, its missing parts supplied by reference TRBV14 and TRBJ2-1, is EAGVTQFPSHSVIEKGQTVTLRCDPISGHDNLYWYRRVMGKEIKFLLHFVKESKQDESGMPNNRFLAERTGGTYSTLKVQPAELEDSGVYFCASSIAGGSYNEQFFGPGTRLTVL.

DNA for the CDR3: TGTGCCAGCAGCTTAGGGGACCTGACTTACATGAACACTGAAGCTTTCTTT. Amino acid sequence: CASSLGDLTYMNTEAFF. J is TRBJ1-1 and V is TRBV13; D is undetermined. V was trimmed by 0 bases and J by 0 bases, leaving 14 bases between them. The CDR3 sequence is 17 residues long. The germline V gene has CDR1 PRHDT and CDR2 FYEKMQ (reference sequence).

This clonotype was seen more than once but under ten times. The chain couples TRBV28 to TRBJ2-7; weak D call: TRBD1 (7 bases). Looked up from germline, CDR1 is MDHEN and CDR2 is SYDVKM. V was clipped by 3 bases and J by 3 bases, with 24 bases between them. The CDR3 contains 18 residues. CDR3 protein: CASSFPRKGGRGDYEQYF. CDR3 DNA sequence: TGTGCCAGCAGTTTTCCCCGGAAAGGGGGCAGGGGGGACTACGAGCAGTACTTC.

This clonotype is labeled as large. The V call is TRBV7-9, the J call TRBJ2-7; D unresolved. The CDR3 spans 14 residues. Trimming left V 5 bases short and J 5 bases short, with 16 bases between. Germline assignment: CDR1 SEHNR and CDR2 FQNEAQ (reference sequence). CDR3 bases: TGTGCCAGCAGCCCCCCCTTAAAGGGTCACGAGCAGTACTTC. This codes for CASSPPLKGHEQYF. Combining the CDR3 with reference TRBV7-9 and TRBJ2-7 gives the whole variable domain DTGVSQNPRHKITKRGQNVTFRCDPISEHNRLYWYRQTLGQGPEFLTYFQNEAQLEKSRLLSDRFSAERPKGSFSTLEIQRTEQGDSAMYLCASSPPLKGHEQYFGPGTRLTVT.

Judged by abundance, this clonotype is medium-sized (0.01 to 0.1%). J is TRBJ2-5 and V is TRBV9, with 10 bases lining up with TRBD2. Germline V gives CDR1 SGDLS, CDR2 YYNGEE. After removal of 4 bases from V and 5 bases from J, the junction contained 5 bases not matched to a gene. This CDR3 has 14 residues. The CDR3, as DNA: TGTGCCAGCAGCTTTGGGACTAGCGAGGAGACCCAGTACTTC. Translation: CASSFGTSEETQYF.

In this sample, this clonotype turned up a few times. V gene TRBV9 combines with J gene TRBJ2-3; TRBD2 is a possible D gene (5 bases). CDR1 and CDR2 (germline): SGDLS, YYNGEE. Trimming shortened V by 4 bases and J by 2 bases, and 17 bases separated the two germline ends. The CDR3 consists of 16 residues. The DNA for the CDR3 is TGTGCCAGCAGCCTCCGGACTGGAGAGATCACAGATACGCAGTATTTT. Residues: CASSLRTGEITDTQYF.

Judged by abundance, this clonotype is medium-sized (0.01 to 0.1%). V usage is TRBV12-3 or TRBV12-4 and J usage is TRBJ1-1, with no clear D. The CDR3 is made up of 14 amino acids. Between the trimmed V and J ends, which lost 7 bases and 0 bases, there was a span of 12 bases. The CDR3, as DNA: TGTGCCAGCATACGTGGCACCGTGAACACTGAAGCTTTCTTT. Its protein is CASIRGTVNTEAFF.

This clonotype has a handful of counts. The rearrangement joins TRBV20-1 to TRBJ2-5; 7 positions match TRBD1. With V trimmed by 5 bases and J by 3 bases, 6 bases remained unmatched. This CDR3 has 13 amino acids. Germline V gene data show CDR1 as DFQATT and CDR2 as SNEGSKA (reference sequence). CDR3 sequence (DNA): TGCAGTGCTGCCGACAGGGTAAAAGAGACCCAGTACTTC. This codes for CSAADRVKETQYF.

The V and J genes are TRBV7-6 and TRBJ2-1, with D hard to call. CDR1 and CDR2 (germline): SGHVS, FNYEAQ. Deletions cut 3 bases from V and 8 bases from J, with 14 bases between. The CDR3 runs 14 residues. The DNA of the CDR3 is TGTGCCAGCAGCTTCCCGAGTCGTTTCGATGAGCAGTTCTTC. It encodes CASSFPSRFDEQFF. The full variable domain, in which reference TRBV7-6 and TRBJ2-1 provide the parts outside the CDR3, is GAGVSQSPRYKVTKRGQDVALRCDPISGHVSLYWYRQALGQGPEFLTYFNYEAQQDKSGLPNDRFSAERPEGSISTLTIQRTEQRDSAMYRCASSFPSRFDEQFFGPGTRLTVL.

The chain recombines TRBV7-9 with TRBJ2-2; either TRBD1 or TRBD2 may fit D (5 bases each). Trimming left V 2 bases short and J 1 base short, with 11 bases between. The length of the CDR3 is 16 residues. The germline V gene has CDR1 SEHNR and CDR2 FQNEAQ (reference sequence). The CDR3 DNA follows: TGTGCCAGCAGCTTAAGAGGGCAGGGGAACACCGGGGAGCTGTTTTTT. Amino acids: CASSLRGQGNTGELFF. Using reference TRBV7-9 and TRBJ2-2 for the parts outside the CDR3, the full variable domain is DTGVSQNPRHKITKRGQNVTFRCDPISEHNRLYWYRQTLGQGPEFLTYFQNEAQLEKSRLLSDRFSAERPKGSFSTLEIQRTEQGDSAMYLCASSLRGQGNTGELFFGEGSRLTVL.

This clonotype has only a few counts. This chain connects TRBV3-1 to TRBJ2-1; 10 bases match TRBD1. The ends lost 4 bases at V and 7 bases at J; junction bases unmatched: 7. CDR1 is LGHDT and CDR2 is YNNKEL in the germline V gene (reference sequence). The length of the CDR3 is 15 residues. CDR3 nucleotides: TGTGCCAGCAGCCCTACCGGGGACAGGGGAAATGAGCAGTTCTTC. As protein: CASSPTGDRGNEQFF.